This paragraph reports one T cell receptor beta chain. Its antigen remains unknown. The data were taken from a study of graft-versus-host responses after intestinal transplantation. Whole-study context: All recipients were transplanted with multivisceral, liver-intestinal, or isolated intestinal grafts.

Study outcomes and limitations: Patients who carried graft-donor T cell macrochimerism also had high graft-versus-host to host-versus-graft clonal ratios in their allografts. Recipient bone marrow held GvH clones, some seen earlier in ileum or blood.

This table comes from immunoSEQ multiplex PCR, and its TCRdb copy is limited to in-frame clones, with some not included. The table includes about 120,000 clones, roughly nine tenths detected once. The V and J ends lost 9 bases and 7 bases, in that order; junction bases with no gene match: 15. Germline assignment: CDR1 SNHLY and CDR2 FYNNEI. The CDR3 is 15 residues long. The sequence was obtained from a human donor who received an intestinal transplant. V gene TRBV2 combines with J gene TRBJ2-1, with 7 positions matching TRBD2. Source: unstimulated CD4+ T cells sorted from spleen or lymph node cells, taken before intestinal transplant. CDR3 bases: TGTGCCAGTACTCAGAGCGGGGTTTACCGTAATGAGCAGTTCTTC. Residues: CASTQSGVYRNEQFF.